Listed here is a single T cell receptor beta chain. Its antigen is currently unknown. The data derive from a study of cytomegalovirus exposure and HLA in healthy donors. Per germline, CDR1 SEHNR and CDR2 FQNEAQ (reference sequence). The trim removed 0 bases at V and 1 base at J, leaving 2 bases unmatched. The CDR3 is made up of 16 amino acids. The study, taken as a whole, reports: Further analysis, carried out later, found HLA-associated TCR beta chains more clonally expanded than equally common other chains.

The PCR made use of 60 Vbeta and 13 Jbeta primers. Method: immunoSEQ multiplex PCR; TCRdb's copy keeps in-frame clones and lacks some. Of 100,000 to 150,000 clones listed, 6.5% to 9.5% are singletons. The TCR was taken from a man in his forties in good health and CMV-seronegative. Input material: PBMCs. V gene TRBV7-9 combines with J gene TRBJ1-1, with 10 bases fitting TRBD1. CDR3 nucleotide sequence: TGTGCCAGCAGCTTAGCTTGGACAGGGGGGAACACTGAAGCTTTCTTT. Translating it yields CASSLAWTGGNTEAFF.